The 25 T cell receptor beta chains listed next were all sequenced from one sample in a study of CD8 T cells in ankylosing spondylitis. Findings and limits, study-wide: Characteristic of ankylosing spondylitis blood, it appeared, was a TCR beta motif comprising roughly eight highly homologous variants.

These receptors' antigens are unknown. TCRdb reprocessed the 5' RACE reads with MiXCR, giving one entry per CDR3 protein. The sample shows some 800,000 distinct CDR3 sequences, about 11% of them seen only once. Sequencing was carried out using blood, either unsorted or a sorted T cell fraction (not recorded which). Source of these receptors: a male donor with ankylosing spondylitis.

This clonotype has only a few counts. DNA of the CDR3: TGCGCCAGCAGCTTGGCCGTACCAGCGTCCGATGAGCAGTTCTTC. Translating gives CASSLAVPASDEQFF. The rearrangement links TRBV5-1 to TRBJ2-1; unclear D gene. Germline V gene sequence: CDR1 SGHRS, CDR2 YFSETQ. CDR3 size: 15 residues. Trimming shortened V by 0 bases and J by 8 bases, and 15 bases separated the two germline ends.

The sample holds a few counts of this clonotype. This rearrangement joins TRBV29-1 to TRBJ1-1; tentative D call: TRBD1 (5 bases). CDR3 length: 13 residues. V shed 4 bases and J shed 0 bases, with 9 bases lying between them. CDR1 SQVTM and CDR2 ANQGSEA come from the germline V gene. CDR3 bases: TGCAGCGTTGTAGGGGCTTTGAACACTGAAGCTTTCTTT. Translated, it gives CSVVGALNTEAFF.

The rearrangement uses TRBV11-2 and TRBJ2-1; the match to TRBD2 covers 9 bases. CDR3 length: 17 amino acids. Germline V gene sequence: CDR1 SGHAT, CDR2 FQNNGV. V lost 2 bases and J lost 0; bases outside the gene matches: 5. CDR3 nucleotides: TGTGCCAGCAGCTTAACTAGCGGGCCCAGCTCCTACAATGAGCAGTTCTTC. Translation gives CASSLTSGPSSYNEQFF.

The chain combines TRBV20-1 with TRBJ2-1, with D unresolved. The CDR3 is 15 residues long. In germline, CDR1 is DFQATT, CDR2 SNEGSKA (reference sequence). Trimming left V 6 bases short and J 0 bases short, with 15 bases between. The DNA for the CDR3 is TGCAGTGCGAGACGGACGCCTAGCTCCTACAATGAGCAGTTCTTC. This encodes CSARRTPSSYNEQFF.

This clonotype was observed a few times. V usage is TRBV7-2 and J usage is TRBJ2-3; D is ambiguous. Trimming removed 3 bases from V and 8 bases from J, with 9 bases in between. The germline gives CDR1 SGHTA, CDR2 FQGNSA. The CDR3 contains 12 residues. This CDR3 is CASSLPLGTQYF. DNA of the CDR3: TGTGCCAGCAGCTTGCCCCTTGGTACGCAGTATTTT.

This clonotype showed up just a few times. V is TRBV18 and J is TRBJ2-1, with a possible D match to TRBD1 (6 bases). V dropped 6 bases and J dropped 6 bases, with 9 bases sitting between them. Germline V gives CDR1 KGHSH, CDR2 LQKENI. This CDR3 has 12 amino acids. The CDR3 bases are TGTGCCAGCTCGGACAGCCGCAATGAGCAGTTCTTC. Residues: CASSDSRNEQFF.

This clonotype was observed at least ten times. The chain links TRBV28 to TRBJ1-2, with 7 bases matching TRBD1. The V gene's germline CDR1 is MDHEN and CDR2 SYDVKM. Losses at the gene ends were 7 bases for V and 6 bases for J; bases not matched to a gene: 8. The CDR3 sequence is 13 residues long. The CDR3 is CASTGTVLDGYTF. CDR3 nucleotides: TGTGCCAGCACGGGGACAGTCCTCGATGGCTACACCTTC.

This clonotype was found many times. The chain combines TRBV29-1 with TRBJ2-5, with TRBD1 identical over 8 bases. Germline CDR1 reads SQVTM; CDR2 reads ANQGSEA. V lost 7 bases, J lost 7 bases, and 11 bases stayed unmatched. This CDR3 has 13 residues. CDR3 protein: CSEGQVAVGTQYF. The CDR3 DNA follows: TGCAGCGAGGGACAGGTAGCCGTCGGGACCCAGTACTTC. Looking up the rest from reference TRBV29-1 and TRBJ2-5 gives the full variable domain: SAVISQKPSRDICQRGTSLTIQCQVDSQVTMMFWYRQQPGQSLTLIATANQGSEATYESGFVIDKFPISRPNLTFSTLTVSNMSPEDSSIYLCSEGQVAVGTQYFGPGTRLLVL.

The rearrangement uses TRBV4-1 and TRBJ2-1; TRBD1 aligns across 8 bases. This CDR3 comprises 16 residues. V shed 3 bases, J shed 3 bases, and the junction held 7 bases outside the gene matches. Germline-derived CDR1 and CDR2 are MGHRA and YSYEKL. Here the CDR3 DNA reads TGCGCCAGCAGCCACCCGGACAGGGACTTCTACAATGAGCAGTTCTTC. As protein: CASSHPDRDFYNEQFF.

This chain joins TRBV2 and TRBJ2-2; 8 nucleotides match TRBD1. After removal of 7 bases from V and 5 bases from J, the junction contained 9 bases not matched to a gene. The CDR3 runs 15 residues. Germline V CDR1 and CDR2: SNHLY, FYNNEI. CDR3 sequence (DNA): TGTGCCAGCATTAAAGGACAGGGCTGGACCGGGGAGCTGTTTTTT. Translation: CASIKGQGWTGELFF.

This chain links TRBV10-3 with TRBJ2-3; 8 bases are shared with TRBD2. This CDR3 is built from 16 residues. CDR1 is ENHRY and CDR2 is SYGVKD in the germline V gene. The V and J ends lost 9 bases and 0 bases, in that order; junction bases with no gene match: 11. CDR3 in DNA: TGTGCCATAGCGAGGCCAGCGGGAGCAAGCACAGATACGCAGTATTTT. Protein product: CAIARPAGASTDTQYF.

About this clonotype: One end of the junction is discordant with germline, which a read error may explain. V is TRBV7-7 and J is TRBJ2-2, with D perhaps given as TRBD1 or TRBD2 (6 bases each). Germline V gene data show CDR1 as SSHAT and CDR2 as FNYEAQ (reference sequence). This CDR3 comprises 16 residues. CDR3 bases: TGTGCTAGCAGGAAACAGGGAAAAGCGGGCACCGGGGAGCTGTTTTTT. This sequence encodes CASRKQGKAGTGELFF.

The genes are TRBV6-2 or TRBV6-3 and TRBJ2-1; D is uncertain. V was pared by 0 bases and J by 2 bases, with 11 bases between. The V gene's germline CDR1 is MNHEY and CDR2 SVGEGT. The CDR3 runs to 16 residues. The CDR3 loop reads CASSYSSVNPYNEQFF. The CDR3 nucleotides are TGTGCCAGCAGTTACTCGAGCGTTAATCCCTACAATGAGCAGTTCTTC.

The chain has TRBV10-3 and TRBJ2-4; D is ambiguous. There are 14 residues in the CDR3. The V gene lost 0 bases and the J gene lost 7 bases, with 10 bases spanning the gap. CDR1 ENHRY and CDR2 SYGVKD come from the germline V gene. The CDR3 loop is CAISESYDGNIQYF. The CDR3 nucleotides are TGTGCCATCAGTGAGTCCTACGACGGGAACATTCAGTACTTC.

This clonotype was counted only a few times. The V call is TRBV6-5, the J call TRBJ2-6; D gene unclear. The CDR3 runs to 15 residues. V was clipped by 4 bases and J by 0 bases, with 7 bases between them. The germline CDR1 and CDR2 sequences are MNHEY and SVGAGI. The CDR3, as DNA: TGTGCCAGCAGTTCTTACCGCTCTGGGGCCAACGTCCTGACTTTC. Translated, it gives CASSSYRSGANVLTF.

The CDR3 region is CATSDTSGQGRHEQFF. CDR3 nucleotides: TGTGCCACCAGTGATACTTCGGGACAGGGGCGCCATGAGCAGTTCTTC. The V call is TRBV24-1, the J call TRBJ2-1; 10 bases fit TRBD1. With 3 bases clipped from V and 8 bases from J, the junction kept 9 bases outside the gene matches. CDR1 is KGHDR and CDR2 is SFDVKD in the germline V gene. CDR3 size: 16 residues.

This chain joins TRBV6-5 and TRBJ1-2; 7 nucleotides agree with TRBD1. The length of the CDR3 is 16 residues. The germline CDR1 and CDR2 sequences are MNHEY and SVGAGI. V trimming: 2 bases; J trimming: 4 bases; junction bases outside the gene matches: 10. Here the CDR3 DNA reads TGTGCCAGCAGTTACGAAGCTGCCGGGACAGTCTATGGCTACACCTTC. It is translated as CASSYEAAGTVYGYTF.

This clonotype was detected only a few times. The V and J genes are TRBV20-1 and TRBJ1-2; 7 positions agree with TRBD1. Germline values: CDR1 DFQATT, CDR2 SNEGSKA (reference sequence). V shed 6 bases, J shed 7 bases, and the junction held 14 bases outside the gene matches. This CDR3 spans 14 amino acids. CDR3 DNA: TGCAGTGCCAGAACGGAGGGGGCAGGAGGTGGCTACACCTTC. Its protein is CSARTEGAGGGYTF.

The sample holds a few counts of this clonotype. This chain uses TRBV20-1 with TRBJ2-1, with a tentative D call TRBD2 (5 bases). Germline lookup yields CDR1 DFQATT and CDR2 SNEGSKA (reference sequence). The V gene lost 3 bases and the J gene lost 9 bases, with 12 bases spanning the gap. This CDR3 contains 12 residues. The CDR3 coding sequence is TGCAGTGCTAGGGACTGGTCGGGTGAGCAGTTCTTC. This encodes CSARDWSGEQFF.

The chain links TRBV30 to TRBJ2-2; D remains ambiguous. The CDR3 spans 12 residues. Germline V lookup: CDR1 GTSNPN, CDR2 SVGIG (reference sequence). The germline V and J ends were trimmed by 5 bases and 5 bases, with 9 bases remaining between them. CDR3 sequence reads: CAWQLRTGELFF. For the CDR3, the DNA is TGTGCCTGGCAGCTCAGGACCGGGGAGCTGTTTTTT.

The V and J genes are TRBV28 and TRBJ1-5; D unclear. The V and J ends lost 4 bases and 5 bases respectively, with 12 bases between them. Germline CDR1 MDHEN, CDR2 SYDVKM. The CDR3 is made up of 14 amino acids. In DNA form, the CDR3 reads TGTGCCAGCAGTTCCGCGGGAGGCGATCAGCCCCAGCATTTT. Protein: CASSSAGGDQPQHF.

This clonotype has a handful of counts. V and J are TRBV20-1 and TRBJ1-2; TRBD1 aligns across 8 bases. V was pared by 6 bases and J by 8 bases, with 8 bases of the junction left unmatched. Germline assignment: CDR1 DFQATT and CDR2 SNEGSKA (reference sequence). The CDR3 loop spans 12 amino acids. CDR3 region: CSATPGGEGYTF. For the CDR3, the DNA is TGCAGTGCGACCCCAGGGGGCGAAGGCTACACCTTC.

This clonotype was seen a few times. V is TRBV9 and J is TRBJ2-1, with D perhaps TRBD2 (5 bases). There are 18 residues in the CDR3. The V gene lost 0 bases and the J gene lost 5 bases, with 21 bases spanning the gap. CDR1 SGDLS and CDR2 YYNGEE come from the germline V gene. The CDR3 spells CASSVANSDTYLDNEQFF. The CDR3 region has the DNA TGTGCCAGCAGCGTAGCTAATAGCGACACGTATCTCGACAATGAGCAGTTCTTC.

The chain uses TRBV20-1 and TRBJ2-7, with D tentatively TRBD2 (6 bases). V was trimmed by 5 bases and J by 2 bases, leaving 19 bases between them. Germline V gene lookup returns CDR1 DFQATT and CDR2 SNEGSKA (reference sequence). The CDR3 sequence is 15 residues long. DNA of the CDR3: TGCAGTGCTGGGGGATCCGTGGGAGGAGCCTACGAGCAGTACTTC. It yields the protein CSAGGSVGGAYEQYF.

V and J are TRBV12-3 or TRBV12-4 and TRBJ2-7; 8 positions agree with TRBD2. Germline trimming cut 3 bases from V and 5 bases from J; bases unmatched to any gene: 18. The CDR3 has 18 amino acids. The CDR3 here is CASSLRDTGGLGSHEQYF. CDR3 bases: TGTGCCAGCAGTTTGAGGGACACCGGGGGACTAGGGTCCCACGAGCAGTACTTC.